The 26 T cell receptor beta chains presented below share a single source sample, sequenced in a study of blood T cell repertoires in COVID-19. Assay used: immunoSEQ multiplex PCR; TCRdb lists only in-frame clones, some missing. This table holds about 200,000 clones, about 84% found once. Sequenced sample: PBMCs or T cells enriched from blood (not recorded which). The receptor set was obtained from a man in his forties or fifties with acute COVID-19.

The chain links TRBV3-1 (or the pseudogene TRBV3-2) to TRBJ2-4, with D possibly TRBD1 on 6 matching bases. The CDR3 length is 14 residues. The germline V gene has CDR1 LGHDT and CDR2 YNNKEL (reference sequence). The V and J ends lost 3 bases and 4 bases respectively, with 10 bases between them. This CDR3 reads CASSHTDRKNIQYF. The CDR3 DNA reads as TGTGCCAGCAGCCACACGGACAGAAAAAACATTCAGTACTTC.

The chain employs TRBV2 and TRBJ1-5; 8 nucleotides match TRBD1. CDR3 length equals 13 residues. V was pared by 9 bases and J by 5 bases, with 6 bases of the junction left unmatched. The germline V gene has CDR1 SNHLY and CDR2 FYNNEI. CDR3 loop: CASEIQGDQPQHF. CDR3 nucleotides: TGTGCCAGTGAAATACAGGGGGATCAGCCCCAGCATTTT.

The V and J genes are TRBV27 and TRBJ2-6; D is uncertain. Trimming took 4 bases from V and 0 from J, leaving 13 bases between them. The CDR3 consists of 17 residues. CDR1 and CDR2 (germline): MNHEY, SMNVEV (reference sequence). The CDR3 region has the DNA TGTGCCAGCAGTTCGCCTAGTACCCTCTCTGGGGCCAACGTCCTGACTTTC. As protein: CASSSPSTLSGANVLTF.

The chain combines TRBV27 with TRBJ1-1; D is perhaps TRBD1 (5 bases). CDR3 length: 15 residues. With 7 bases removed from V and 5 bases from J, the gap between germline ends came to 20 bases. CDR1 and CDR2 (germline): MNHEY, SMNVEV (reference sequence). CDR3 in amino acids: CASTPLGGKYTEAFF. In DNA, the CDR3 is TGTGCCAGCACCCCCCTGGGGGGGAAGTATACTGAAGCTTTCTTT.

The V call is TRBV30, the J call TRBJ1-2; weak D call: TRBD1 (6 bases). The CDR3 runs 16 residues. V lost 3 bases, J lost 8 bases, and 25 bases lay in between. Germline CDR1 and CDR2: GTSNPN and SVGIG (reference sequence). CDR3 protein: CAWSVGLNRDVGGYTF. In nucleotides, the CDR3 is TGTGCCTGGAGCGTAGGATTGAACAGGGATGTGGGAGGCTACACCTTC.

The chain carries TRBV28 and TRBJ2-1; tentative D call: TRBD1 (5 bases). Germline V gives CDR1 MDHEN, CDR2 SYDVKM. Deletions cut 4 bases from V and 10 bases from J, with 8 bases between. The length of the CDR3 is 11 residues. The CDR3 is CASSYDREQFF. The CDR3 bases are TGTGCCAGCAGTTACGACAGAGAGCAGTTCTTC.

The table lists this clone with a few counts. V gene TRBV3-1 (or the pseudogene TRBV3-2) combines with J gene TRBJ2-2; 7 bases fit TRBD2. CDR1 is LGHDT and CDR2 is YNNKEL in the germline V gene (reference sequence). The V segment lost 1 base and the J segment 4 bases; nucleotides outside the gene matches: 0. The CDR3 totals 14 residues. The CDR3 loop is CASSQGGSTGELFF. For the CDR3, the DNA is TGTGCCAGCAGCCAAGGCGGGAGCACCGGGGAGCTGTTTTTT.

This sequence joins TRBV7-9 and TRBJ1-5; D not certain. The CDR3 runs to 14 residues. Germline CDR1 SEHNR, CDR2 FQNEAQ (reference sequence). Deletions cut 1 base from V and 4 bases from J, with 8 bases between. The CDR3 protein is CASSLGRGNQPQHF. The CDR3 nucleotides are TGTGCCAGCAGCTTAGGACGGGGTAATCAGCCCCAGCATTTT.

V gene TRBV6-5 combines with J gene TRBJ2-1; 7 bases match TRBD1. Trimming at V came to 6 bases and at J to 9 bases, leaving 14 bases not matched to a gene. Germline CDR1 MNHEY, CDR2 SVGAGI. The CDR3 runs to 15 residues. The CDR3 here is CASSRKGAARSEQFF. For the CDR3, the DNA is TGTGCCAGCAGCCGAAAGGGGGCCGCCAGGAGTGAGCAGTTCTTC.

This chain connects TRBV5-5 to TRBJ2-7; TRBD1 might be the D (5 bases). CDR3 length: 15 residues. Between the trimmed V and J ends, which lost 0 bases and 2 bases, there was a span of 12 bases. CDR1 and CDR2 from the germline V gene are SGHKS and YYEKEE (reference sequence). CDR3 residues: CASSLGQSAAYEQYF. For the CDR3, the DNA is TGTGCCAGCAGCTTGGGACAGTCAGCCGCCTACGAGCAGTACTTC.

The rearrangement links TRBV14 to TRBJ1-2, with 7 nucleotides matching TRBD1. CDR3 size: 16 residues. V shed 4 bases and J 4 bases; nucleotides not matched to a gene: 12. Germline CDR1 SGHDN, CDR2 FVKESK. CDR3 in amino acids: CASSRIDRADGYGYTF. The CDR3 coding sequence is TGTGCCAGCAGCCGCATCGACAGGGCCGACGGCTATGGCTACACCTTC.

The J gene is TRBJ2-1, the V gene TRBV11-2; TRBD2 aligns across 12 bases. The CDR3 contains 15 residues. Germline V gene data show CDR1 as SGHAT and CDR2 as FQNNGV. The junction had 8 bases not matched to a gene; V was cut back by 5 bases and J by 9 bases. CDR3 in amino acids: CASSVLAGGPSEQFF. The CDR3 coding sequence is TGTGCCAGCAGCGTCCTAGCGGGAGGGCCAAGTGAGCAGTTCTTC.

The genes are TRBV28 and TRBJ2-1; possibly TRBD1 for D (6 bases). Between the trimmed V and J ends, which lost 3 bases and 6 bases, there was a span of 9 bases. Germline V gene data show CDR1 as MDHEN and CDR2 as SYDVKM. This CDR3 spans 13 amino acids. CDR3 DNA: TGTGCCAGCAGTTTTTACAGGGCCAATGAGCAGTTCTTC. Its protein is CASSFYRANEQFF.

This rearrangement joins TRBV21-1 to TRBJ1-4; the table's D call TRBD1 went unverified against the DNA. TRBV21-1 is a pseudogene. The CDR3 contains 13 residues. In nucleotides, the CDR3 is TGTGCCAGCAGCAGACAGGGAAATGAAAAACTGTTTTTT. Its protein is CASSRQGNEKLFF.

This chain links TRBV28 with TRBJ2-1; 7 bases map to TRBD1. The CDR3 length is 16 residues. Looked up from germline, CDR1 is MDHEN and CDR2 is SYDVKM. The V segment lost 5 bases and the J segment 5 bases; nucleotides outside the gene matches: 12. CDR3 in amino acids: CASSRIDRVFNNEQFF. In DNA, the CDR3 is TGTGCCAGCAGTCGAATAGACAGGGTTTTCAACAATGAGCAGTTCTTC. Based on the CDR3 plus reference TRBV28 and TRBJ2-1, the full variable domain is DVKVTQSSRYLVKRTGEKVFLECVQDMDHENMFWYRQDPGLGLRLIYFSYDVKMKEKGDIPEGYSVSREKKERFSLILESASTNQTSMYLCASSRIDRVFNNEQFFGPGTRLTVL.

The chain has TRBV19 and TRBJ2-2; 8 bases are a match to TRBD1. The germline V gene has CDR1 LNHDA and CDR2 SQIVND (reference sequence). The V segment lost 6 bases and the J segment 3 bases; nucleotides outside the gene matches: 9. This CDR3 is built from 16 residues. The DNA of the CDR3 is TGTGCCAGTAGCCCCGGGACAGGCGGATACACCGGGGAGCTGTTTTTT. It yields the protein CASSPGTGGYTGELFF.

The table lists this clone with a count of one. The chain links TRBV7-9 to TRBJ2-3; no definite D call. The germline CDR1 and CDR2 sequences are SEHNR and FQNEAQ (reference sequence). This CDR3 spans 11 amino acids. Trimming took off 7 bases at V and 9 bases at J, with 11 bases between the two ends. The DNA for the CDR3 is TGTGCCAGCACAGAGGCCCAAACGCAGTATTTT. Its translation is CASTEAQTQYF.

The genes are TRBV5-6 and TRBJ1-5; 7 positions match TRBD1. Germline trimming cut 2 bases from V and 5 bases from J; bases unmatched to any gene: 7. Germline values: CDR1 SGHDT, CDR2 YYEEEE. CDR3 length: 15 amino acids. CDR3 bases: TGTGCCAGCAGCTTAAGGGACAGAGACTATCAGCCCCAGCATTTT. This translates into CASSLRDRDYQPQHF.

The CDR3 DNA sequence: TGTGCCAGCAGCCAGACGCCGACGGGGGGCACAGATACGCAGTATTTT. Protein: CASSQTPTGGTDTQYF. This chain uses TRBV3-1 (or the pseudogene TRBV3-2) with TRBJ2-3, with D possibly being TRBD2 (6 bases). The V gene's germline CDR1 is LGHDT and CDR2 YNNKEL (reference sequence). There are 16 residues in the CDR3. Trimming shortened V by 3 bases and J by 1 base, and 14 bases separated the two germline ends.

Here the CDR3 DNA reads TGCGCCAGCAGCTTGGAACCTTCACAGGGATGGCATTTT. It is translated as CASSLEPSQGWHF. The rearrangement links TRBV5-1 to TRBJ1-5; D possibly corresponds to TRBD1 (6 bases). The CDR3 sequence is 13 residues long. Germline CDR1 SGHRS, CDR2 YFSETQ. V lost 0 bases, J lost 15 bases, and 16 bases lay in between.

CDR3 nucleotide sequence: TGTGCCACCAGCAGAGATTTGGGGCGGTATGGCTACACCTTC. Its translation is CATSRDLGRYGYTF. The chain is built from TRBV15 and TRBJ1-2; a possible D gene is TRBD1 (5 bases). Germline V lookup: CDR1 LNHNV, CDR2 YYDKDF (reference sequence). V was clipped by 0 bases and J by 5 bases, with 10 bases between them. This CDR3 spans 14 amino acids.

This clone was observed a single time. The J gene is TRBJ1-1, the V gene TRBV2; D unresolved. CDR1 is SNHLY and CDR2 is FYNNEI in the germline V gene. Trimming cost V 4 bases and J 3 bases, with 12 bases left between them. CDR3 length: 14 amino acids. The CDR3 here is CASSGTAQDTEAFF. The CDR3 coding sequence is TGTGCCAGCAGTGGGACTGCCCAGGACACTGAAGCTTTCTTT.

The chain is built from TRBV19 and TRBJ2-3; TRBD2 matches 7 bases. Germline CDR1 LNHDA, CDR2 SQIVND (reference sequence). The CDR3 is 15 amino acids. With V trimmed by 5 bases and J by 2 bases, 7 bases remained unmatched. CDR3 protein: CASSPLAGPTDTQYF. CDR3 DNA: TGTGCCAGTAGTCCTTTAGCGGGTCCCACAGATACGCAGTATTTT.

This clone has a handful of counts. The gene calls are TRBV14 and TRBJ1-4; 9 nucleotides match TRBD1. The germline CDR1 and CDR2 sequences are SGHDN and FVKESK. The CDR3 is 16 residues long. With 2 bases clipped from V and 8 bases from J, the junction kept 9 bases outside the gene matches. The DNA for the CDR3 is TGTGCCAGCAGCCAATTAGCGGGACAGGGCTGGGAAAAACTGTTTTTT. Translated: CASSQLAGQGWEKLFF.

This rearrangement joins TRBV28 to TRBJ1-1; 7 bases are a match to TRBD1. Germline CDR1 is MDHEN and CDR2 is SYDVKM. V trimming: 6 bases; J trimming: 1 base; junction bases outside the gene matches: 8. The CDR3 is 15 residues long. The CDR3 protein is CASRPPGTANTEAFF. The DNA for the CDR3 is TGTGCCAGCAGACCTCCCGGGACAGCGAACACTGAAGCTTTCTTT.

A note on this clone: At the DNA level, this CDR3 is encoded by other sequences in the same sample as well. This chain joins TRBV6-5 and TRBJ1-2; tentative D call: TRBD1 (6 bases). V lost 11 bases and J lost 0, with 16 bases in between. This CDR3 region has 14 residues. Germline values: CDR1 MNHEY, CDR2 SVGAGI. The CDR3 DNA sequence: TGTGCCGGTAGTCCGACAGGAACTAACTATGGCTACACCTTC. This gives the protein CAGSPTGTNYGYTF.